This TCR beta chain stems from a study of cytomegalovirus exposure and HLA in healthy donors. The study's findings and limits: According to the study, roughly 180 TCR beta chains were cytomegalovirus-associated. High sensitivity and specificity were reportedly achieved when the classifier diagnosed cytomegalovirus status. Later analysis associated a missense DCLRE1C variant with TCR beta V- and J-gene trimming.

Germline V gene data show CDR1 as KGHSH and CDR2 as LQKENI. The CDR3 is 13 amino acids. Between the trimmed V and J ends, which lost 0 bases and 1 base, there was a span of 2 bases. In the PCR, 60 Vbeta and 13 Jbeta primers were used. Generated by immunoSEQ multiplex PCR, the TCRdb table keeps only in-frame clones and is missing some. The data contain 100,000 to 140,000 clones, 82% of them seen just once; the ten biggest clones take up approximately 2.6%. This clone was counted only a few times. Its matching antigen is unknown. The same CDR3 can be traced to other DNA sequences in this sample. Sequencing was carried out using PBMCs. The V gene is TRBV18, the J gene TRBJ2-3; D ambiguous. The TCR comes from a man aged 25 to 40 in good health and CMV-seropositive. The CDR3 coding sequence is TGTGCCAGCTCACCACCCGGCACAGATACGCAGTATTTT. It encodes CASSPPGTDTQYF.